This TCR beta chain appears in the sequencing data of a study of blood T cells in healthy people across ages (dated by TCRdb to between 2015 and 2016). With regard to the full study: Template switching captured roughly one uniquely barcoded TCR beta cDNA molecule per two T cells in model experiments. Donors were grouped into four age groups: young (average roughly 16 years), middle-aged (about 38), aged (62) and long-lived (over 80). For two donors (one aged 18 to 29 and one aged 80 or older), the study analyzed two additional independent replicas of 1 million unique cDNA reads from the same blood draw. To track age-related changes in TCR beta repertoire diversity, the study relied on deep sequencing normalized with unique cDNA molecular identifiers. To avoid experimental bias, donors of different ages were spread randomly across the sequencing lanes.

Library generation was performed with 5' RACE. The reads were generated on an Illumina HiSeq 2500. A second roughly 6 to 12 cycle PCR used a sample-barcoded 5' primer and a J-beta primer mix. A unique molecular identifier was introduced onto each TCR beta cDNA molecule by a template-switch 5' adaptor carrying 12 random nucleotides. Each sample yielded at least 2.5 million CDR3-containing paired-end reads. First-strand cDNA was synthesized from all RNA with the Mint cDNA synthesis kit, primed by a TRBC-specific oligonucleotide. All cDNA was treated with uracil-DNA glycosylase and then went through a first 18-cycle PCR with the universal primers M1SS and BC2_uni_R. Per the authors' processing: Normalization of each sample was performed by random selection of 1 million high-quality reads, each carrying a distinct molecular identifier. Instead of being binned into consensus sequences, reads that shared molecular identifiers were thrown out. MiTCR, run with a Q25 quality threshold and the strictest error-elimination algorithm, handled CDR3 identification, clonotype clustering and error correction. Lower-bound total TCR beta diversity was estimated with a nonparametric unseen species model using Euler transformation. Using fastp trimming at Q25 and MiXCR clonotype assembly, TCRdb reanalyzed the public sequencing data and kept in-frame beta chains. Rows are combined by CDR3 protein, so each entry shows the most common genes and DNA. For this entry, the V and J calls and clone size follow TCRdb and not the study's own pipeline. The sample table shows roughly 1,700,000 distinct CDR3 sequences, and approximately 28% are seen once. The ten biggest clones cover over 7% of the sample.

What the study reported, not specific to this receptor: Since profiling was done on bulk unsorted PBMCs, naive and antigen-experienced compartments could not be conclusively compared. Total diversity estimates from one million sequenced T cells were considered lower bounds and underestimates. Observed TCR beta diversity per million T cells fell roughly linearly with age, and a significant reduction was already apparent by age roughly 40. Compared with the aged group, more naive CD4+ T cells, fewer expanded clones and increased TCR diversity were shown by the long-lived group, suggesting age selection. A strong correlation was found between observed TCR beta diversity and the percentage of naive T cells measured by flow cytometry. The CMV infection status of donors was not known, potentially confounding age-related changes in expanded clonotypes.

Donors were about 36 systemically healthy Caucasian individuals from Russia aged about 6 to 100 years. Each donor gave about 9.2 milliliters of peripheral blood, drawn into EDTA-treated Vacutainer tubes. PBMCs were isolated by Ficoll-Paque density-gradient centrifugation, with at least 7 million obtained per sample. Trizol reagent was used to extract total RNA from PBMCs, with at least 6 micrograms per sample. For every donor, an aliquot of PBMCs went through flow cytometry to measure the percentages of naive CD45RAhigh/CD27high T cells. Including the terminal cysteine and phenylalanine, the CDR3 comprises 17 residues. Only the CDR3 region is kept as DNA, spanning 51 bases read in frame from base 1. The junction shows trimming of 1 base on V and 6 bases on J, and the gene matches do not reach 9 bases of it. Sequences LNHNV (CDR1) and YYDKDF (CDR2) are obtained from the germline V gene (reference sequence).

A few counts support this clonotype. Its antigen specificity is not known. No qualities accompany the bases; no much larger clone lies one base away. The material sequenced was blood. The TCR comes from a woman aged 30 to 39 in good health. The chain is assembled from TRBV15 and TRBJ2-1, with 10 junctional bases fitting TRBD2. CDR3 reads: CATSRGRGEREGNEQFF. DNA sequence: TGTGCCACCAGCAGAGGTCGGGGGGAGCGGGAGGGCAATGAGCAGTTCTTC.